One sample yielded the 18 T cell receptor beta chains listed below, sequenced in a study of blood T cells in healthy people across ages. The second PCR ran roughly 6 to 11 cycles with a sample-barcoded 5' primer and J-beta primers. TCRdb re-called the 5' RACE reads with MiXCR, one entry per CDR3 protein. Of hundreds of thousands of distinct CDR3 sequences listed, about 30% were seen once; the top ten hold 15%. Source material: blood. The receptor set was obtained from an elderly woman in good health.

Remarks on this clonotype: This may be a read error, as it is one base from a much larger clone. The chain recombines TRBV24-1 with TRBJ1-5; tentative D call: TRBD1 (5 bases). The V and J ends lost 3 bases and 4 bases respectively, with 18 bases between them. Germline CDR1 is KGHDR and CDR2 is SFDVKD. CDR3 length: 17 residues. The CDR3 nucleotides are TGTGCCACCAGTGATGCACGAGGGGAAGTTGTTAATCAGCCCCAGCATTTT. Translating it yields CATSDARGEVVNQPQHF.

Points on this clonotype: This may stem from a read error, because a much larger clone lies one nucleotide away. CDR3 residues: CASRRGGRNEQYF. CDR3 nucleotides: TGTGCCAGCAGGAGGGGGGGTAGAAATGAGCAGTACTTC. This chain uses TRBV6-1 with TRBJ2-5, with TRBD2 as a possible D gene (7 bases). Trimming took off 6 bases at V and 11 bases at J, with 19 bases between the two ends. This CDR3 comprises 13 residues. Looked up from germline, CDR1 is MNHNS and CDR2 is SASEGT.

As for this clonotype: An end of the junction does not agree with germline; a read error may underlie this. This rearrangement joins TRBV20-1 to TRBJ2-1; 10 bases map to TRBD2. The CDR3 is 15 amino acids. CDR1 DFQATT and CDR2 SNEGSKA come from the germline V gene (reference sequence). The CDR3 DNA reads as TGCAGTGCTAGCAAGCGGGGGGGCTTCTACAATGGGCAGTTCTTC. Protein product: CSASKRGGFYNGQFF.

There are many counts of this clonotype. The chain combines TRBV5-1 with TRBJ2-5; 9 nucleotides match TRBD1. Germline assignment: CDR1 SGHRS and CDR2 YFSETQ. J was trimmed by 1 base and V by 4 bases; bases with no gene match: 5. CDR3 length equals 15 residues. DNA for the CDR3: TGCGCCAGCAGCCAGGGACAGGGAGCCCAAGAGACCCAGTACTTC. Translating gives CASSQGQGAQETQYF. The full variable domain, with the rest looked up from reference TRBV5-1 and TRBJ2-5, is KAGVTQTPRYLIKTRGQQVTLSCSPISGHRSVSWYQQTPGQGLQFLFEYFSETQRNKGNFPGRFSGRQFSNSRSEMNVSTLELGDSALYLCASSQGQGAQETQYFGPGTRLLVL.

This clonotype was counted many times. This chain joins TRBV7-2 and TRBJ1-2, with D possibly TRBD1 on 5 matching bases. The CDR3 consists of 14 residues. Trimming shortened V by 1 base and J by 4 bases, and 10 bases separated the two germline ends. Germline values: CDR1 SGHTA, CDR2 FQGNSA. The CDR3 nucleotides are TGTGCCAGCAGCTTAGACGGGGCCGGCTATGGCTACACCTTC. Translating gives CASSLDGAGYGYTF. Using reference TRBV7-2 and TRBJ1-2 for the parts outside the CDR3, the full variable domain is GAGVSQSPSNKVTEKGKDVELRCDPISGHTALYWYRQSLGQGLEFLIYFQGNSAPDKSGLPSDRFSAERTGGSVSTLTIQRTQQEDSAVYLCASSLDGAGYGYTFGSGTRLTVV.

This clonotype was observed a few times. J is TRBJ2-1 and V is TRBV14; 8 bases align to TRBD1. This CDR3 region has 18 residues. Trimming took 0 bases from V and 10 from J; bases not matched to a gene: 17. Per the germline V gene, CDR1 is SGHDN and CDR2 is FVKESK. For the CDR3, the DNA is TGTGCCAGCAGCCAAGATCGGGCAGGGGGCCTGAATACCTACGAGCAGTTCTTC. It specifies CASSQDRAGGLNTYEQFF.

This clonotype was observed at least ten times. The rearrangement joins TRBV6-1 to TRBJ1-2; D gene unclear. The CDR3 extends over 13 amino acids. Trimming took off 0 bases at V and 4 bases at J, with 6 bases between the two ends. From germline, CDR1 is MNHNS and CDR2 SASEGT. CDR3: CASSEASGYGYTF. The CDR3 DNA follows: TGTGCCAGCAGTGAAGCAAGCGGCTATGGCTACACCTTC.

This rearrangement joins TRBV2 to TRBJ1-1, with D perhaps TRBD1 (5 bases). CDR1 and CDR2 (germline): SNHLY, FYNNEI. Deletions cut 6 bases from V and 4 bases from J, with 12 bases between. This CDR3 has 13 amino acids. CDR3 amino acids: CASRLGGSTEAFF. The DNA of the CDR3 is TGTGCCAGCAGGTTGGGGGGTAGCACTGAAGCTTTCTTT.

This clonotype has at least ten counts. This chain joins TRBV7-8 and TRBJ2-7; D gene unclear. The germline V and J ends were trimmed by 0 bases and 4 bases, with 7 bases remaining between them. The length of the CDR3 is 13 residues. Germline CDR1 reads SGHVS; CDR2 reads FQNEAQ. The CDR3 DNA reads TGTGCCAGCAGCTTAGCCCGAAATTACGAGCAGTACTTC. It is translated as CASSLARNYEQYF.

About this clonotype: At one boundary the junction diverges from the germline segment, which might be a read error. The rearrangement links TRBV10-2 to TRBJ1-2; D is perhaps TRBD1 (6 bases). Germline CDR1 is WSHSY and CDR2 is SAAADI. The CDR3 loop spans 14 amino acids. The DNA for the CDR3 is TGCACCAGCAGTGTACAGGGAGATAGCTATGGCTACACCTTC. This codes for CTSSVQGDSYGYTF.

In its sample, this clonotype was seen a few times. The genes are TRBV6-1 and TRBJ2-7; no reliable D call. This CDR3 is built from 17 residues. Deletions cut 2 bases from V and 8 bases from J, with 25 bases between. In germline, CDR1 is MNHNS, CDR2 SASEGT. This CDR3 reads CASSETDPSGRSHKQYF. DNA of the CDR3: TGTGCCAGCAGTGAAACCGACCCGTCGGGTCGATCCCACAAGCAGTACTTC.

In its sample, this clonotype was seen a few times. This chain connects TRBV5-5 to TRBJ1-1; no clear D gene. V lost 2 bases, J lost 4 bases, and 12 bases lay in between. The CDR3 loop spans 14 amino acids. Germline V gene data show CDR1 as SGHKS and CDR2 as YYEKEE (reference sequence). In DNA form, the CDR3 reads TGTGCCAGCAGCTTAGGGCCTACGACCACTGAAGCTTTCTTT. Translated: CASSLGPTTTEAFF.

This clonotype was counted ten times or more. The J gene is TRBJ2-1, the V gene TRBV29-1; possibly TRBD1 for D (6 bases). Trimming left V 2 bases short and J 2 bases short, with 10 bases between. This CDR3 has 14 amino acids. The germline V gene encodes CDR1 SQVTM and CDR2 ANQGSEA. CDR3 coding DNA: TGCAGCGTTGAATTACAGGGCGCCTACAATGAGCAGTTCTTC. The encoded protein is CSVELQGAYNEQFF.

This clonotype occurred a few times. The chain recombines TRBV6-5 with TRBJ1-2, with D possibly TRBD1 on 6 matching bases. Germline assignment: CDR1 MNHEY and CDR2 SVGAGI. The CDR3 covers 14 residues. Trimming removed 5 bases at V and 0 bases at J, with 10 bases between. As DNA, the CDR3 is TGTGCCAGCAGTCGGGACAAAACTAACTATGGCTACACCTTC. This sequence encodes CASSRDKTNYGYTF.

The sample holds many counts of this clonotype. The rearrangement links TRBV28 to TRBJ2-3; D remains ambiguous. The CDR3 is made up of 16 amino acids. CDR1 is MDHEN and CDR2 is SYDVKM in the germline V gene. The ends were cut back, 5 bases at V and 0 bases at J, with 15 bases in the middle. CDR3 amino acids: CASSPLEVTSTDTQYF. Written as DNA, the CDR3 is TGTGCCAGCAGTCCCCTAGAAGTCACTAGCACAGATACGCAGTATTTT.

The rearrangement joins TRBV29-1 to TRBJ1-2, with D tentatively TRBD1 (5 bases). This CDR3 is built from 13 residues. V was trimmed by 6 bases and J by 3 bases, leaving 14 bases between them. Germline assignment: CDR1 SQVTM and CDR2 ANQGSEA. In DNA, the CDR3 is TGCAGCGTACCCCGGGGCGCAGACTATGGCTACACCTTC. Protein sequence: CSVPRGADYGYTF.

The V gene is TRBV12-3 or TRBV12-4, the J gene TRBJ2-3; TRBD2 might be the D (5 bases). The CDR3 runs 16 residues. Trimming removed 1 base at V and 4 bases at J, with 15 bases between. The CDR3 DNA reads TGTGCCAGCAGTTTAGGAAACGGGGAGAGCGCAGATACGCAGTATTTT. Translated, it gives CASSLGNGESADTQYF.

This clonotype was detected only a few times. The chain has TRBV20-1 and TRBJ1-4; TRBD1 aligns across 7 bases. After removal of 0 bases from V and 11 bases from J, the junction contained 12 bases not matched to a gene. Germline CDR1 and CDR2: DFQATT and SNEGSKA (reference sequence). This CDR3 contains 15 residues. CDR3 sequence: CSARDARQGLGKLFF. The CDR3, as DNA: TGCAGTGCTAGAGATGCGAGACAGGGACTCGGGAAACTGTTTTTT.